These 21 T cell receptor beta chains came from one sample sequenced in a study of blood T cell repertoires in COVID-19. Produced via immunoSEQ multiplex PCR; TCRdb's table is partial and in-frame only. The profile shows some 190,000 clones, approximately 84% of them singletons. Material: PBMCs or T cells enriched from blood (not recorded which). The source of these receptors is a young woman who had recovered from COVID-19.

CDR3: CASSVGRVGEQYV. CDR3 sequence (DNA): TGCGCCAGCAGTGTTGGCAGGGTCGGGGAGCAGTACGTC. The chain uses TRBV10-2 and TRBJ2-7; tentatively, D is TRBD1 (5 bases). CDR3 length: 13 amino acids. CDR1 and CDR2 (germline): WSHSY, SAAADI. Trimming removed 4 bases from V and 7 bases from J, with 14 bases in between.

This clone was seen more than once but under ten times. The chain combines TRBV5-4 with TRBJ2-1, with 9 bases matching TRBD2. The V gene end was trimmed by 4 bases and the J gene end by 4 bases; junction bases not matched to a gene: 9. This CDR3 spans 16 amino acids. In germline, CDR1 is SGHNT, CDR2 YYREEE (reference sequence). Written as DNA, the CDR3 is TGTGCCAGCAGCGGCGGGACTAGCAGATCTTACAATGAGCAGTTCTTC. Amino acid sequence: CASSGGTSRSYNEQFF.

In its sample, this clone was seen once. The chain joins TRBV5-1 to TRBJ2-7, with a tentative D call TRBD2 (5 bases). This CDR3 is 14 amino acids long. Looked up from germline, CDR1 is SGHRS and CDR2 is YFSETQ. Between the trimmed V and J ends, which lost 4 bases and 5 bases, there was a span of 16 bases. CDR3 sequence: CASSPREDGNEQYF. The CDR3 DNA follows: TGCGCCAGCAGCCCACGGGAAGACGGAAACGAGCAGTACTTC. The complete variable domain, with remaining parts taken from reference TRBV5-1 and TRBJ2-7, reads KAGVTQTPRYLIKTRGQQVTLSCSPISGHRSVSWYQQTPGQGLQFLFEYFSETQRNKGNFPGRFSGRQFSNSRSEMNVSTLELGDSALYLCASSPREDGNEQYFGPGTRLTVT.

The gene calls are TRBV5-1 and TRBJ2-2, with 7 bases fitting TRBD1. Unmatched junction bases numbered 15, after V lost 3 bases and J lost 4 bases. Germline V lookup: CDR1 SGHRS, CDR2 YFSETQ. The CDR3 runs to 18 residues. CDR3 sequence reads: CASSSTLLSTGITGELFF. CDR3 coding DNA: TGCGCCAGCAGCTCCACACTCCTCTCGACAGGGATCACCGGGGAGCTGTTTTTT.

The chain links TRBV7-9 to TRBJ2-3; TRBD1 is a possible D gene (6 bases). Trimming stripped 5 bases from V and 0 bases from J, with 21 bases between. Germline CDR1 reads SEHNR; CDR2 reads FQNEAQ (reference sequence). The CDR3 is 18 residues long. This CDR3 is CASSTAPQGIPSTDTQYF. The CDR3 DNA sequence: TGTGCCAGCAGCACAGCCCCACAGGGAATACCTAGCACAGATACGCAGTATTTT.

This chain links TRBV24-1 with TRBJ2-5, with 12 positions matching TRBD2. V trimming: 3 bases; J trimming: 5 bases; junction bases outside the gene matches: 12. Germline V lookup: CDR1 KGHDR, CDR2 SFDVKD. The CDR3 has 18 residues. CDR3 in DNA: TGTGCCACCAGTGATCCCCCTAGCGGGGGGGCTAGATGGGAGACCCAGTACTTC. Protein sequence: CATSDPPSGGARWETQYF.

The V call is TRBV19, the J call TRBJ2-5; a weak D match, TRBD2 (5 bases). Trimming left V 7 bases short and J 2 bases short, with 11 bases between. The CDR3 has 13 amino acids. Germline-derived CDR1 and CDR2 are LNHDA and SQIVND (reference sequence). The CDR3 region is CASNSGRQETQYF. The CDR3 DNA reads TGTGCCAGTAATAGTGGGAGACAAGAGACCCAGTACTTC.

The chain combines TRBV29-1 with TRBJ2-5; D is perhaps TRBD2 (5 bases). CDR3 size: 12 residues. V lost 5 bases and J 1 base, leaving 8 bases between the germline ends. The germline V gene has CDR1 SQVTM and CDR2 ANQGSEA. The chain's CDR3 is CSVRDGQETQYF. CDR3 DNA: TGCAGCGTTCGGGATGGCCAAGAGACCCAGTACTTC. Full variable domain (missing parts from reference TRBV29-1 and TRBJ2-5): SAVISQKPSRDICQRGTSLTIQCQVDSQVTMMFWYRQQPGQSLTLIATANQGSEATYESGFVIDKFPISRPNLTFSTLTVSNMSPEDSSIYLCSVRDGQETQYFGPGTRLLVL.

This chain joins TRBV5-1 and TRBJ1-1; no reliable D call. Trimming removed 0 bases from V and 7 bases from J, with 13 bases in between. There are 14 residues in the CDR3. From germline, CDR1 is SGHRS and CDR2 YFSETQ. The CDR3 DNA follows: TGCGCCAGCAGCTTGGTAGGGAGCCGCAATGAAGCTTTCTTT. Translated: CASSLVGSRNEAFF.

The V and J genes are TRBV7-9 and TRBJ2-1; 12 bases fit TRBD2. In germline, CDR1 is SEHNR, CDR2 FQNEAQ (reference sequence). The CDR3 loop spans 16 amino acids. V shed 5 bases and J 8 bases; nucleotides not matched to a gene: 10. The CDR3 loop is CASSHNILAGGDEQFF. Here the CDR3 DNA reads TGTGCCAGCAGCCATAACATACTAGCGGGGGGCGATGAGCAGTTCTTC.

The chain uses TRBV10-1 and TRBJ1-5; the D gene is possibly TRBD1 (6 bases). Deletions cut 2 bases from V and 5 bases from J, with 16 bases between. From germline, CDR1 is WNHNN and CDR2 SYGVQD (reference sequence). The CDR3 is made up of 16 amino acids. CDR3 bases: TGCGCCAGCAGTGAGATTCCGGGGACACATGATCAGCCCCAGCATTTT. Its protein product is CASSEIPGTHDQPQHF.

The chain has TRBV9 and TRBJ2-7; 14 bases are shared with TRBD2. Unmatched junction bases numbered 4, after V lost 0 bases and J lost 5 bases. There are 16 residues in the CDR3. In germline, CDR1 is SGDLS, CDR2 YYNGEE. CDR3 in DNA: TGTGCCAGCAGCGTAGGGGGACTAGCGGGAGTTAACGAGCAGTACTTC. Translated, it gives CASSVGGLAGVNEQYF.

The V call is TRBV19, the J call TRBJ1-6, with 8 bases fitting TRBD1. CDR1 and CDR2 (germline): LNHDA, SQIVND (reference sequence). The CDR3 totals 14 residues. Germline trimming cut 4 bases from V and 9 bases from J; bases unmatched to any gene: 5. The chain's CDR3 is CASSNDRGGSPLHF. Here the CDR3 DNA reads TGTGCCAGTAGTAATGACAGGGGTGGTTCACCCCTCCACTTT. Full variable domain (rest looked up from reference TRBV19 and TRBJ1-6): DGGITQSPKYLFRKEGQNVTLSCEQNLNHDAMYWYRQDPGQGLRLIYYSQIVNDFQKGDIAEGYSVSREKKESFPLTVTSAQKNPTAFYLCASSNDRGGSPLHFGNGTRLTVT.

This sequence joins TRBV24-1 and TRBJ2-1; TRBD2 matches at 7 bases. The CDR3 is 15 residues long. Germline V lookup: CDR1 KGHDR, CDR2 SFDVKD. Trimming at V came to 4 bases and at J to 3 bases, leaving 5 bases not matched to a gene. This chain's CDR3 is CATSDRDYNYNEQFF. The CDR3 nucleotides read TGTGCCACCAGTGACCGGGACTATAACTACAATGAGCAGTTCTTC.

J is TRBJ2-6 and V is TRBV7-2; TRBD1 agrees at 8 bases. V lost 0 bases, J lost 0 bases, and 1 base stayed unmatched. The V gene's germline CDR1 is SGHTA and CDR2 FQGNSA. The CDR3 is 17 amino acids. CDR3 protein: CASSLAGTGSGANVLTF. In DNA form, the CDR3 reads TGTGCCAGCAGCTTAGCAGGGACAGGCTCTGGGGCCAACGTCCTGACTTTC.

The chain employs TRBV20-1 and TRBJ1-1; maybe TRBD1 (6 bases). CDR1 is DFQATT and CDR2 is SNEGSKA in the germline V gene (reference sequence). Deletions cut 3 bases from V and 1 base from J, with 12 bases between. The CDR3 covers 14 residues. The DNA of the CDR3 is TGCAGTGCTAGTTGGGCCAGGGGGAACACTGAAGCTTTCTTT. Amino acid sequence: CSASWARGNTEAFF.

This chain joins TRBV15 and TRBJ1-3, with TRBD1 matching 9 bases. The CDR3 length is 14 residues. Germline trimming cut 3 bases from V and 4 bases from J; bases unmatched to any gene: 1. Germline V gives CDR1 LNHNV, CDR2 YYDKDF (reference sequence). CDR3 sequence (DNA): TGTGCCACCAGCAGGGACAGGGGAGGAAACACCATATATTTT. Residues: CATSRDRGGNTIYF. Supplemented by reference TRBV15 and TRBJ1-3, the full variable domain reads DAMVIQNPRYQVTQFGKPVTLSCSQTLNHNVMYWYQQKSSQAPKLLFHYYDKDFNNEADTPDNFQSRRPNTSFCFLDIRSPGLGDTAMYLCATSRDRGGNTIYFGEGSWLTVV.

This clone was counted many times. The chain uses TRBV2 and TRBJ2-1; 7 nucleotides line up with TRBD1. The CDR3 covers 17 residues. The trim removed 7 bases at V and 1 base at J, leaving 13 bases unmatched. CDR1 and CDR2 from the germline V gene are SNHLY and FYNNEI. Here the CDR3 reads CASTKERAGGSYNEQFF. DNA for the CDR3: TGTGCCAGCACAAAAGAGAGGGCAGGGGGATCCTACAATGAGCAGTTCTTC.

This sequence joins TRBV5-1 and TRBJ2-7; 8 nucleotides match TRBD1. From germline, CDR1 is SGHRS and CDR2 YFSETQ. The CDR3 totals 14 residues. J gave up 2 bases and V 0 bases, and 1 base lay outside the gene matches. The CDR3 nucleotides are TGCGCCAGCAGCTTGGGGACAGGGCCCTACGAGCAGTACGTC. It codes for CASSLGTGPYEQYV.

The CDR3 here is CASNIGQATSSYEQYV. CDR3 coding DNA: TGTGCCAGCAATATAGGACAGGCGACGAGCTCCTACGAGCAGTACGTC. The V call is TRBV2, the J call TRBJ2-7; 7 nucleotides agree with TRBD1. Germline lookup yields CDR1 SNHLY and CDR2 FYNNEI. The CDR3 sequence is 16 residues long. V was clipped by 7 bases and J by 0 bases; unmatched bases: 12.

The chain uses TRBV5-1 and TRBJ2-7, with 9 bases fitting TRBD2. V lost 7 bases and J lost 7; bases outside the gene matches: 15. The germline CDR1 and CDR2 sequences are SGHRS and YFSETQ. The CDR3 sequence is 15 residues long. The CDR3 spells CASPTQVLAGVEQYF. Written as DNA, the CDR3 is TGCGCCAGCCCAACTCAGGTATTAGCGGGAGTTGAGCAGTACTTC.